This T cell receptor (beta chain) was retrieved from a study of cytomegalovirus exposure and HLA in healthy donors. Overall study: An early release of data contained about 85 million unique TCRs, which came from HLA-typed donors. Study-wide points: CMV antigen specificity of a few CMV-associated chains was confirmed in vitro.

V lost 8 bases, J lost 4 bases, and 6 bases lay in between. Germline values: CDR1 SNHLY, CDR2 FYNNEI. The CDR3 extends over 11 amino acids. It was with 60 Vbeta and 13 Jbeta primers that the PCR ran. Per the original methods: Unique TCR beta chains numbered roughly 84 million in a later analysis, with roughly 10 million shared. Assay used: immunoSEQ multiplex PCR; TCRdb lists only in-frame clones, some missing. V, J and clone size are taken as reported in that table, and D and trimming were inferred from the DNA itself. The sample consists of 150,000 to 200,000 clones, 78% of them appearing once. On this clone: What it recognizes is unknown.

The specimen was PBMCs. This receptor was identified in a woman aged 50 to 60 in good health and CMV-seropositive. The gene calls are TRBV2 and TRBJ1-5; tentative D call: TRBD1 (5 bases). The DNA for the CDR3 is TGTGCCAGCGGGACTAATCAGCCCCAGCATTTT. Its translation: CASGTNQPQHF.